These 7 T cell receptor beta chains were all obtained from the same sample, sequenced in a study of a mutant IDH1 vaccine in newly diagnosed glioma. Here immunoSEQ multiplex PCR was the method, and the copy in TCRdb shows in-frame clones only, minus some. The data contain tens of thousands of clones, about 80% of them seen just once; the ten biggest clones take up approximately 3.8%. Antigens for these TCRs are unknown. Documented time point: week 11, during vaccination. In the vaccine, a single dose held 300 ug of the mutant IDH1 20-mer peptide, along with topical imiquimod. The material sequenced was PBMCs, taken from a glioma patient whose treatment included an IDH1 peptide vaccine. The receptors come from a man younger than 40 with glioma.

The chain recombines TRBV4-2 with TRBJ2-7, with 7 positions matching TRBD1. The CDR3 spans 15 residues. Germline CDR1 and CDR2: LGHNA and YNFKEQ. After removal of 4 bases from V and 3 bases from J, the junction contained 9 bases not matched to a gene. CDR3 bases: TGTGCCAGCAGCCCGAAACCGACAGGGAACTACGAGCAGTACTTC. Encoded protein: CASSPKPTGNYEQYF.

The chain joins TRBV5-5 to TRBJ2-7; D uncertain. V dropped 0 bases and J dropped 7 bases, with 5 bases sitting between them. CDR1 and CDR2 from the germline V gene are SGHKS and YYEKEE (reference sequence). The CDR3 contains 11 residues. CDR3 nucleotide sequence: TGTGCCAGCAGCTTGGCCGAAGAGCAGTACTTC. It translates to CASSLAEEQYF.

The CDR3 region is CASSVGDSVRTIYF. The CDR3 bases are TGTGCCAGCAGCGTAGGGGACTCAGTGAGGACCATATATTTT. V gene TRBV9 combines with J gene TRBJ1-3, with D maybe TRBD1 (5 bases). Per germline, CDR1 SGDLS and CDR2 YYNGEE. This CDR3 is built from 14 residues. The germline V and J ends were trimmed by 0 bases and 10 bases, with 14 bases remaining between them.

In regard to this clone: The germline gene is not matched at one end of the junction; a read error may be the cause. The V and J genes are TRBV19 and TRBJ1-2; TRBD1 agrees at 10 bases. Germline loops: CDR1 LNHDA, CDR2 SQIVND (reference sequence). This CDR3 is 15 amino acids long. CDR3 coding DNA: TGTGCGAGTAATACAGGGACAGGGGCAGGATATGGCTACACCTTC. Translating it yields CASNTGTGAGYGYTF.

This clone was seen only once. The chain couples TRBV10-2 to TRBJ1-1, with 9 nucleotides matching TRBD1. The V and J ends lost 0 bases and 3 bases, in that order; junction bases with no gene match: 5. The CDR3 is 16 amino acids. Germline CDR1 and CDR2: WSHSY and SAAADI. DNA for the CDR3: TGCGCCAGCAGTGAGTCAACGACAGGGGGAGACACTGAAGCTTTCTTT. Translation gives CASSESTTGGDTEAFF.

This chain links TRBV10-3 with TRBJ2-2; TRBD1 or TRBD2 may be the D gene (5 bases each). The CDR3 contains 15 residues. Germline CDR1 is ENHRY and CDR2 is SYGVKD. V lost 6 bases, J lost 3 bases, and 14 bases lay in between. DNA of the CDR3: TGTGCCATCAGCCCCCCGGGACGGTACACCGGGGAGCTGTTTTTT. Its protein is CAISPPGRYTGELFF.

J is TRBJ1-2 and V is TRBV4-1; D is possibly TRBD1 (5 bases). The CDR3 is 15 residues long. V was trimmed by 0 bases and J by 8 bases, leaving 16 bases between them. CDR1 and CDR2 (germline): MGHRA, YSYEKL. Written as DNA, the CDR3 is TGCGCCAGCAGCCAAGATATGATCCGGGGCGACGGCTACACCTTC. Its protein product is CASSQDMIRGDGYTF.